A selection of T cell receptor beta chains follows, all from one sample in a study of blood T cell repertoires in COVID-19. Sequenced by immunoSEQ multiplex PCR; TCRdb stores in-frame clones only, minus some. The sample contains about 34,000 clones, over 75% of which appear only once. Sequencing input: peripheral blood. The receptors were gathered from a man between 65 and 80 years old with COVID-19, enrolled during active disease. CDR3s include the opening cysteine and the closing phenylalanine or tryptophan. A D gene is named only where the DNA matches it firmly. Some rows mark clone size as missing; the rest say once, few, many or name a class of expanded clone.

J gene,clone size,D gene,V gene,CDR3 protein,CDR3 DNA
TRBJ1-5,NA,TRBD1,TRBV27,CASASTRQGPYNQPQHF,TGTGCCAGCGCTTCGACCCGACAGGGGCCATATAATCAGCCCCAGCATTTT
TRBJ1-1,NA,NA,TRBV9,CASSGSQGFAFF,TGTGCCAGCAGCGGATCGCAGGGATTCGCTTTCTTT
TRBJ2-1,NA,TRBD2,TRBV5-5,CASSRPPGLAGNEQFF,TGTGCCAGCAGCAGACCGCCGGGACTAGCGGGCAATGAGCAGTTCTTC
TRBJ2-5,NA,NA,TRBV30,CAWSSVLTVQETQYF,TGTGCCTGGAGTAGCGTCCTGACAGTGCAAGAGACCCAGTACTTC
TRBJ2-7,NA,NA,TRBV7-3,CASSYSGVTPYEQYF,TGTGCCAGCAGCTACTCAGGGGTCACTCCCTACGAGCAGTACTTC
TRBJ2-1,once,TRBD2,TRBV30,CAWSPPRRLAGDNEQFF,TGTGCCTGGAGTCCCCCCCGGCGACTAGCGGGTGACAATGAGCAGTTCTTC
TRBJ2-1,NA,NA,TRBV4-3,CASSPRTGEQFF,TGCGCCAGCAGCCCGCGAACGGGTGAGCAGTTCTTC
TRBJ1-5,NA,TRBD1,TRBV27,CASSCPWRRQGPNQPQHF,TGTGCCAGCAGTTGCCCCTGGAGGAGACAGGGTCCCAATCAGCCCCAGCATTTT
TRBJ1-3,NA,TRBD1,TRBV7-9,CASSLFQGELAGNTIYF,TGTGCCAGCAGCTTATTTCAGGGGGAATTGGCTGGAAACACCATATATTTT
TRBJ1-2,NA,NA,TRBV7-2,CASSLNGQNYGYTF,TGTGCCAGCAGCCTTAATGGACAGAACTATGGCTACACCTTC
TRBJ2-5,NA,TRBD1,TRBV6-2/TRBV6-3,CASSYAAGGQETQYF,TGTGCCAGCAGTTACGCGGCAGGGGGCCAAGAGACCCAGTACTTC
TRBJ2-1,NA,TRBD2,TRBV11-3,CASSPGTSGTYNEQFF,TGTGCCAGCAGCCCGGGGACTAGCGGGACCTACAATGAGCAGTTCTTC
TRBJ2-2,once,NA,TRBV5-6,CASSFGTANTGELFF,TGTGCCAGCAGCTTTGGTACAGCGAACACCGGGGAGCTGTTTTTT
TRBJ1-5,NA,TRBD1,TRBV10-2,CASRDRRYSNQPQHF,TGCGCCAGTAGGGACAGGCGATATAGCAATCAGCCCCAGCATTTT
TRBJ1-1,NA,NA,TRBV5-1,CASSLAQGNTEAFF,TGCGCCAGCAGCTTGGCACAGGGGAACACTGAAGCTTTCTTT
TRBJ1-1,NA,NA,TRBV27,CASSLEGGTEAFF,TGTGCCAGCAGTTTAGAGGGGGGGACTGAAGCTTTCTTT
TRBJ1-2,NA,TRBD1,TRBV9,CASSAPTGVRYGYTF,TGTGCCAGCAGCGCCCCGACAGGGGTAAGGTATGGCTACACCTTC
TRBJ2-1,NA,TRBD2,TRBV9,CASSINSGLGNEQFF,TGTGCCAGCAGCATCAATAGCGGGTTAGGCAATGAGCAGTTCTTC
TRBJ1-2,NA,NA,TRBV28,CASRKRDYGYTF,TGTGCCAGCAGGAAGAGGGACTATGGCTACACCTTC
TRBJ2-6,NA,TRBD1,TRBV7-6,CASSSDRDPGSGANVLTF,TGTGCCAGCAGTTCCGACAGGGACCCCGGCTCTGGGGCCAACGTCCTGACTTTC
TRBJ2-5,NA,TRBD2,TRBV19,CASSTRTSGRKYF,TGTGCCAGTAGTACAAGGACTAGCGGGAGGAAGTACTTC
TRBJ2-1,NA,TRBD2,TRBV6-5,CASSYGTSVSHEQFF,TGTGCCAGCAGTTACGGGACTAGCGTAAGTCATGAGCAGTTCTTC
TRBJ2-1,NA,TRBD1,TRBV2,CASSDGTGYNEQFF,TGTGCCAGCAGTGACGGGACAGGGTACAATGAGCAGTTCTTC
TRBJ2-7,NA,TRBD2,TRBV11-2,CASREPGLAVYEQYF,TGTGCCAGCAGGGAACCGGGACTAGCGGTCTACGAGCAGTACTTC
TRBJ1-6,NA,NA,TRBV4-2,CASSQVVQPYNSPLHF,TGTGCCAGCAGCCAAGTTGTACAGCCTTATAATTCACCCCTCCACTTT
TRBJ1-1,NA,NA,TRBV6-5,CASRRTRYTEAFF,TGTGCCAGCAGGAGGACTAGGTACACTGAAGCTTTCTTT
TRBJ2-2,few,NA,TRBV27,CASSYSRLTGELFF,TGTGCCAGCAGTTACTCCAGGCTCACCGGGGAGCTGTTTTTT
TRBJ1-3,NA,NA,TRBV6-5,CASRAGVSGNTIYF,TGTGCCAGCAGGGCAGGGGTCTCTGGAAACACCATATATTTT
TRBJ2-7,NA,TRBD1,TRBV9,CASSAGQGTDEQYF,TGTGCCAGCAGCGCCGGACAGGGTACCGACGAGCAGTACTTC
TRBJ1-2,few,TRBD1,TRBV28,CASSSHRGYYGYTF,TGTGCCAGCAGTTCCCACAGGGGATACTATGGCTACACCTTC
TRBJ2-4,once,TRBD1,TRBV18,CASSPGTGFEAKNIQYF,TGTGCCAGCTCACCCGGGACAGGGTTCGAAGCCAAAAACATTCAGTACTTC
TRBJ1-6,few,NA,TRBV11-2,CASSQTGHHNSPLHF,TGTGCCAGCAGCCAAACGGGACATCACAACTCACCCCTCCACTTT
TRBJ2-1,once,NA,TRBV28,CASTLGGTNSYNEQFF,TGTGCCAGCACCCTGGGGGGGACAAATTCCTACAATGAGCAGTTCTTC
TRBJ2-7,NA,NA,TRBV7-9,CASSKNQGLGQYF,TGTGCCAGCAGCAAAAACCAGGGACTCGGGCAGTACTTC
TRBJ2-1,NA,TRBD2,TRBV19,CASSTGTTYSYNEQFF,TGTGCCAGCAGTACCGGGACTACCTATTCCTACAATGAGCAGTTCTTC
TRBJ2-1,once,TRBD2,TRBV3-1/TRBV3-2,CASSPGLAGGGGEQFF,TGTGCCAGCAGCCCCGGACTAGCGGGAGGAGGAGGGGAGCAGTTCTTC
TRBJ2-5,few,NA,TRBV19,CASRALLGGGETQYF,TGTGCCAGTAGGGCCCTCCTAGGGGGGGGAGAGACCCAGTACTTC